The 28 T cell receptor beta chains given below trace back to one sample, sequenced in a study of Ad26.COV2.S vaccination and SARS-CoV-2 variants. Sequencing used immunoSEQ multiplex PCR; TCRdb keeps in-frame clones, though not all of them. The table has some 350,000 clones, 90% to 95% seen once. This sample comprised peripheral blood, obtained after recovery from COVID-19. All receptors derive from a human donor who had recovered from COVID-19.

A few counts support this clone. CDR3 region: CASSSPGPTSPSPYGYTF. The CDR3 DNA is TGTGCCAGCAGCTCGCCGGGACCCACGTCCCCATCCCCCTATGGCTACACCTTC. The V call is TRBV7-9, the J call TRBJ1-2; D is perhaps TRBD1 (5 bases). This CDR3 region has 18 residues. The germline V gene encodes CDR1 SEHNR and CDR2 FQNEAQ (reference sequence). V lost 4 bases to trimming and J lost 4 bases, with 25 bases between them.

This clone was detected a few times. The genes are TRBV20-1 and TRBJ1-1; D remains unclear. CDR1 and CDR2 from the germline V gene are DFQATT and SNEGSKA (reference sequence). The V gene lost 3 bases and the J gene lost 2 bases, with 4 bases spanning the gap. This CDR3 is 11 amino acids long. CDR3 nucleotide sequence: TGCAGTGCTAGTGAAAACACTGAAGCTTTCTTT. This translates into CSASENTEAFF.

The chain couples TRBV7-9 to TRBJ2-5; 10 nucleotides line up with TRBD2. The length of the CDR3 is 16 residues. Trimming at V came to 1 base and at J to 3 bases, leaving 5 bases not matched to a gene. The germline CDR1 and CDR2 sequences are SEHNR and FQNEAQ (reference sequence). The CDR3 protein is CASSLVLAGGKETQYF. As DNA, the CDR3 is TGTGCCAGCAGCTTAGTATTAGCGGGGGGCAAAGAGACCCAGTACTTC.

The rearrangement joins TRBV5-1 to TRBJ2-7; 8 nucleotides match TRBD1. Germline V lookup: CDR1 SGHRS, CDR2 YFSETQ. The CDR3 spans 13 residues. V shed 4 bases, J shed 6 bases, and the junction held 6 bases outside the gene matches. For the CDR3, the DNA is TGCGCCAGCAGCCCATCAGGGGGCGGCGAGCAGTACTTC. Translation: CASSPSGGGEQYF.

The chain has TRBV12-3 or TRBV12-4 and TRBJ2-7; D is possibly TRBD1 or TRBD2 (5 bases each). The ends were cut back, 5 bases at V and 6 bases at J, with 14 bases in the middle. This CDR3 contains 13 residues. DNA for the CDR3: TGTGCCAGCAGTCCCGGGGCCCCGCGCGAGCAGTACTTC. This translates into CASSPGAPREQYF.

V usage is TRBV7-6 and J usage is TRBJ2-3; no clear D gene. This CDR3 is 15 amino acids long. In germline, CDR1 is SGHVS, CDR2 FNYEAQ. V lost 1 base and J 1 base, leaving 9 bases between the germline ends. The CDR3 loop is CASSLGIEGTDTQYF. The CDR3 DNA sequence: TGTGCCAGCAGCTTAGGGATAGAGGGCACAGATACGCAGTATTTT.

Turning to this clone: At one boundary the junction diverges from the germline segment, which might be a read error. This chain links TRBV6-5 with TRBJ1-5; unclear D gene. CDR1 MNHEY and CDR2 SVGAGI come from the germline V gene. This CDR3 has 13 amino acids. The CDR3 DNA is TGTGCCAGCCAGGCCAATAGCAATCAACCCCAGCATTTT. It codes for CASQANSNQPQHF.

This rearrangement joins TRBV18 to TRBJ2-7; the match to TRBD1 covers 7 bases. Germline V lookup: CDR1 KGHSH, CDR2 LQKENI. V lost 6 bases, J lost 0 bases, and 8 bases stayed unmatched. CDR3 length equals 15 residues. The CDR3 bases are TGTGCCAGCTCGCCAAGACAGGGTCCCTCCTACGAGCAGTACTTC. Its protein is CASSPRQGPSYEQYF.

The V gene is TRBV27, the J gene TRBJ2-1; D might be TRBD2 (5 bases). Trimming took off 3 bases at V and 2 bases at J, with 11 bases between the two ends. Germline V gene lookup returns CDR1 MNHEY and CDR2 SMNVEV (reference sequence). The length of the CDR3 is 15 residues. DNA of the CDR3: TGTGCCAGCAGTTTGGGAGCAGGAACCTACAATGAGCAGTTCTTC. Its protein product is CASSLGAGTYNEQFF.

The chain joins TRBV5-1 to TRBJ1-2; D not resolved. V shed 4 bases and J shed 8 bases, with 12 bases lying between them. Germline V CDR1 and CDR2: SGHRS, YFSETQ. This CDR3 spans 12 amino acids. This chain's CDR3 is CASSPGVGGYTF. CDR3 sequence (DNA): TGCGCCAGCAGCCCGGGAGTCGGGGGCTACACCTTC.

The rearrangement joins TRBV27 to TRBJ1-4; no clear D. Per the germline V gene, CDR1 is MNHEY and CDR2 is SMNVEV (reference sequence). CDR3 length: 16 amino acids. V shed 3 bases and J shed 7 bases, with 18 bases lying between them. CDR3 region: CASSFFGRWASEKLFF. The CDR3 bases are TGTGCCAGCAGTTTCTTCGGAAGATGGGCGTCTGAAAAACTGTTTTTT.

The chain couples TRBV7-9 to TRBJ2-1; D remains unclear. The germline V gene has CDR1 SEHNR and CDR2 FQNEAQ (reference sequence). Trimming took 3 bases from V and 0 from J, leaving 18 bases between them. The CDR3 extends over 18 amino acids. The CDR3 reads CASSFHRRLSSSYNEQFF. CDR3 sequence (DNA): TGTGCCAGCAGCTTTCATCGCCGACTCTCAAGCTCCTACAATGAGCAGTTCTTC. The full variable domain, rest sourced from reference TRBV7-9 and TRBJ2-1, is DTGVSQNPRHKITKRGQNVTFRCDPISEHNRLYWYRQTLGQGPEFLTYFQNEAQLEKSRLLSDRFSAERPKGSFSTLEIQRTEQGDSAMYLCASSFHRRLSSSYNEQFFGPGTRLTVL.

V usage is TRBV7-3 and J usage is TRBJ2-3, with 10 bases matching TRBD2. The CDR3 loop spans 18 amino acids. CDR1 is SGHTA, CDR2 FQGTGA, per germline. V was pared by 1 base and J by 1 base, with 8 bases of the junction left unmatched. CDR3 loop: CASSLRPPTSGGTDTQYF. In DNA form, the CDR3 reads TGTGCCAGCAGCTTAAGGCCCCCCACTAGCGGGGGCACAGATACGCAGTATTTT.

V is TRBV4-1 and J is TRBJ1-4; D is perhaps TRBD1 (5 bases). This CDR3 is built from 15 residues. Germline CDR1 MGHRA, CDR2 YSYEKL. The V and J ends lost 2 bases and 8 bases respectively, with 15 bases between them. The CDR3 reads CASSQLQGRHEKLFF. The CDR3 DNA sequence: TGCGCCAGCAGCCAATTGCAGGGCAGGCACGAAAAACTGTTTTTT.

V usage is TRBV2 and J usage is TRBJ2-2, with 11 nucleotides matching TRBD2. The trim removed 10 bases at V and 1 base at J, leaving 2 bases unmatched. The V gene's germline CDR1 is SNHLY and CDR2 FYNNEI. This CDR3 has 14 amino acids. CDR3 region: CAKGTSGNTGELFF. The CDR3 coding sequence is TGTGCCAAAGGGACTAGCGGGAACACCGGGGAGCTGTTTTTT.

The chain links TRBV7-9 to TRBJ2-7; TRBD2 is a possible D gene (5 bases). Germline-derived CDR1 and CDR2 are SEHNR and FQNEAQ (reference sequence). Trimming left V 0 bases short and J 2 bases short, with 11 bases between. The CDR3 spans 15 residues. The CDR3 coding sequence is TGTGCCAGCAGCTTAGCGGAGGCAGCAACCTACGAGCAGTACTTC. This codes for CASSLAEAATYEQYF.

The chain carries TRBV9 and TRBJ1-6; D is uncertain. V was clipped by 6 bases and J by 8 bases, with 18 bases between them. The germline gives CDR1 SGDLS, CDR2 YYNGEE. The CDR3 runs 15 residues. CDR3 in DNA: TGTGCCAGCAAGAGTCAGGAGGGAACGGATTCACCCCTCCACTTT. Translation gives CASKSQEGTDSPLHF.

The chain employs TRBV13 and TRBJ2-7; no definite D call. CDR1 and CDR2 from the germline V gene are PRHDT and FYEKMQ (reference sequence). This CDR3 spans 15 amino acids. V shed 5 bases and J shed 1 base, with 15 bases lying between them. DNA of the CDR3: TGTGCCAGCAGCCCAGGCCGGGCAGCGTCCTACGAGCAGTACTTC. Amino acids: CASSPGRAASYEQYF.

The V and J genes are TRBV5-4 and TRBJ1-1; D remains unclear. V was trimmed by 0 bases and J by 0 bases, leaving 9 bases between them. The CDR3 runs to 15 residues. Germline V gene sequence: CDR1 SGHNT, CDR2 YYREEE (reference sequence). CDR3 DNA sequence: TGTGCCAGCAGCTTGGAACGGGTAGTGAACACTGAAGCTTTCTTT. This encodes CASSLERVVNTEAFF.

The chain combines TRBV7-9 with TRBJ1-2, with D perhaps matching TRBD1 (6 bases). Per germline, CDR1 SEHNR and CDR2 FQNEAQ (reference sequence). This CDR3 has 14 amino acids. The V end was cut by 5 bases, the J end by 1 base, with 11 bases between. This CDR3 is CASSGQSGNYGYTF. CDR3 DNA sequence: TGTGCCAGCAGCGGACAGTCGGGTAACTATGGCTACACCTTC. Supplemented by reference TRBV7-9 and TRBJ1-2, the full variable domain reads DTGVSQNPRHKITKRGQNVTFRCDPISEHNRLYWYRQTLGQGPEFLTYFQNEAQLEKSRLLSDRFSAERPKGSFSTLEIQRTEQGDSAMYLCASSGQSGNYGYTFGSGTRLTVV.

This sequence joins TRBV25-1 and TRBJ2-1; D assignment may be TRBD1 or TRBD2 (5 bases each). Germline-derived CDR1 and CDR2 are MGHDK and SYGVNS. The CDR3 loop spans 16 amino acids. V lost 5 bases and J 4 bases, leaving 18 bases between the germline ends. The CDR3 DNA reads as TGTGCCAGCAGTCTATTTGAGGGGAGCCATTACAATGAGCAGTTCTTC. This sequence encodes CASSLFEGSHYNEQFF.

This clone has only one observation. The V and J genes are TRBV13 and TRBJ2-2, with D tentatively TRBD2 (6 bases). Germline values: CDR1 PRHDT, CDR2 FYEKMQ (reference sequence). The ends were cut back, 10 bases at V and 4 bases at J, with 16 bases in the middle. This CDR3 has 14 amino acids. This CDR3 reads CATRIAGLTGELFF. The CDR3 nucleotides are TGTGCCACCCGGATTGCGGGGCTCACCGGGGAGCTGTTTTTT.

The J gene is TRBJ2-7, the V gene TRBV7-8, with TRBD1 identical over 9 bases. The CDR3 consists of 15 residues. Trimming took 5 bases from V and 4 from J; bases not matched to a gene: 9. Germline CDR1 is SGHVS and CDR2 is FQNEAQ. CDR3 in amino acids: CASSGPGTGSYEQYF. The CDR3 nucleotides are TGTGCCAGCAGCGGACCCGGGACAGGGTCTTACGAGCAGTACTTC.

The genes are TRBV6-1 and TRBJ1-4; tentative D call: TRBD1 (6 bases). With 3 bases removed from V and 11 bases from J, the gap between germline ends came to 16 bases. The CDR3 sequence is 14 residues long. The germline gives CDR1 MNHNS, CDR2 SASEGT. In DNA, the CDR3 is TGTGCCAGCAGTGACCAGGGACACGTCGGGAAACTGTTTTTT. Translation gives CASSDQGHVGKLFF.

In its sample, this clone was seen once. The chain is built from TRBV7-6 and TRBJ1-2; TRBD1 matches at 8 bases. The germline V gene has CDR1 SGHVS and CDR2 FNYEAQ. The CDR3 is made up of 15 amino acids. V lost 5 bases and J lost 4; bases outside the gene matches: 9. The CDR3 is CASSENSGQVYGYTF. For the CDR3, the DNA is TGTGCCAGCAGCGAAAATTCGGGACAGGTCTATGGCTACACCTTC.

The chain has TRBV27 and TRBJ2-2; D remains unclear. Germline V gene data show CDR1 as MNHEY and CDR2 as SMNVEV (reference sequence). V lost 1 base to trimming and J lost 1 base, with 13 bases between them. CDR3 length: 17 amino acids. CDR3 residues: CASSLYSTGRNTGELFF. In nucleotides, the CDR3 is TGTGCCAGCAGTTTATATTCGACGGGTCGGAACACCGGGGAGCTGTTTTTT.

This chain joins TRBV11-2 and TRBJ1-2; 9 bases are a match to TRBD1. The CDR3 spans 12 residues. The germline gives CDR1 SGHAT, CDR2 FQNNGV. V trimming: 6 bases; J trimming: 8 bases; junction bases outside the gene matches: 4. The CDR3 here is CASRTGTGGYTF. DNA for the CDR3: TGTGCCAGCAGAACCGGGACAGGGGGCTACACCTTC.

The chain recombines TRBV3-1 (or the pseudogene TRBV3-2) with TRBJ2-1, with 7 bases lining up with TRBD1. Per germline, CDR1 LGHDT and CDR2 YNNKEL (reference sequence). The ends lost 4 bases at V and 8 bases at J; junction bases unmatched: 14. The CDR3 covers 16 residues. Written as DNA, the CDR3 is TGTGCCAGCAGCCCCCCTTGGGGCAGGGGGTACCATGAGCAGTTCTTC. As protein: CASSPPWGRGYHEQFF.